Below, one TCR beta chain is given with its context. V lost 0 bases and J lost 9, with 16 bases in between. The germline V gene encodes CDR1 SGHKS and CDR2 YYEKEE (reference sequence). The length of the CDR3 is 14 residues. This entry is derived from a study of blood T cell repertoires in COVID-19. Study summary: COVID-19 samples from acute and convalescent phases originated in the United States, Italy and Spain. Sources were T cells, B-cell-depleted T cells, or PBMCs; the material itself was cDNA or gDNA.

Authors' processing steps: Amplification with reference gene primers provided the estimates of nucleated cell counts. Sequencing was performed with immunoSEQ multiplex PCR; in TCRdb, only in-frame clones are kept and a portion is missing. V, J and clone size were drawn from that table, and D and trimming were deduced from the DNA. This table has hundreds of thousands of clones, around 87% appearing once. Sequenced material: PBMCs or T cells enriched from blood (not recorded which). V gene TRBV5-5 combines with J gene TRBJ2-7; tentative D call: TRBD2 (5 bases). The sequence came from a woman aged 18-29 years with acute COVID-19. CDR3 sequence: CASSLVVTDFGQYF. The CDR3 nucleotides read TGTGCCAGCAGCTTGGTTGTCACGGACTTTGGGCAGTACTTC.